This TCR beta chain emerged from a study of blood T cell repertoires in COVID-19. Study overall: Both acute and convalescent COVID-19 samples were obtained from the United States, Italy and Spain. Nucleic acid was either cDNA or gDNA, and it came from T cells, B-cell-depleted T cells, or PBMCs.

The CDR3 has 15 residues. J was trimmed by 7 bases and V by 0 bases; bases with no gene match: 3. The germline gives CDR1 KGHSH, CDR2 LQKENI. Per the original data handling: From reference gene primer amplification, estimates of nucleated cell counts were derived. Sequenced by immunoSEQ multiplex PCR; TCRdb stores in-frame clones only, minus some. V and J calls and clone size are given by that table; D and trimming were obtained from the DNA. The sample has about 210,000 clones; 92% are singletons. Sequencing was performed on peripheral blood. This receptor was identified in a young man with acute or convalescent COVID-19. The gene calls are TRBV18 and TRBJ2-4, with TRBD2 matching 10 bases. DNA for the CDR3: TGTGCCAGCTCACCACCTAGCGGGGGGAATAACATTCAGTACTTC. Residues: CASSPPSGGNNIQYF.